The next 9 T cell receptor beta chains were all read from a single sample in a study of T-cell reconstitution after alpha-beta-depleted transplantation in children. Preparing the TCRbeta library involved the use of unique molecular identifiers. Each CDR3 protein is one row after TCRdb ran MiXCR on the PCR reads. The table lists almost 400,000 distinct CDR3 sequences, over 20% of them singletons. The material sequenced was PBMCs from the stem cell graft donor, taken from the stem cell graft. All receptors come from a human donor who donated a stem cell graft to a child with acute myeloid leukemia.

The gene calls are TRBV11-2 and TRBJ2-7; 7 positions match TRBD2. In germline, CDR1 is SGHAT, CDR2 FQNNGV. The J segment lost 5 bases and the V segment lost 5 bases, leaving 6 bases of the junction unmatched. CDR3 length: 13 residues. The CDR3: CASSPRLADEQYF. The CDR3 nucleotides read TGTGCCAGCAGCCCCCGGCTAGCGGACGAGCAGTACTTC.

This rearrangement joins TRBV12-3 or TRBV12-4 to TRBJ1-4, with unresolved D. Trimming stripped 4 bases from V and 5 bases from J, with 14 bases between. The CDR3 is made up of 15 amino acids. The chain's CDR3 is CASSYVRQSNEKLFF. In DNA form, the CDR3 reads TGTGCCAGCAGTTACGTGCGGCAGAGCAATGAAAAACTGTTTTTT.

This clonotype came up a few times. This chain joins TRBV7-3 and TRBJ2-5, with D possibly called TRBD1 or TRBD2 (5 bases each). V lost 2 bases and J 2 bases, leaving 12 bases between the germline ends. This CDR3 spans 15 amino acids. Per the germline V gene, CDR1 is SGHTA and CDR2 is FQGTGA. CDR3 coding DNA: TGTGCCAGCAGCTTATTAGGTGGGGGACAAGAGACCCAGTACTTC. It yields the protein CASSLLGGGQETQYF.

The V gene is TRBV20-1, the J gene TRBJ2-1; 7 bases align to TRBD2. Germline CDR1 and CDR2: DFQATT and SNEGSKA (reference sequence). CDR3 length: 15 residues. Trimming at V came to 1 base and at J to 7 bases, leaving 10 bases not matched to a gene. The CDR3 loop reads CSARGRILSGNEQFF. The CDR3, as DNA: TGCAGTGCTAGAGGTCGGATTCTTAGCGGGAATGAGCAGTTCTTC.

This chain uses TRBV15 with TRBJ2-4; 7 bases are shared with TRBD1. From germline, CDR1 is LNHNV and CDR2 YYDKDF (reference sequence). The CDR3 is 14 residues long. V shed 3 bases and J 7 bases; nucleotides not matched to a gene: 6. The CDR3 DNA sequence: TGTGCCACCAGCAGGTCCGGGACAGTTAACATTCAGTACTTC. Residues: CATSRSGTVNIQYF. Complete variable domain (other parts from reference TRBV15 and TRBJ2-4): DAMVIQNPRYQVTQFGKPVTLSCSQTLNHNVMYWYQQKSSQAPKLLFHYYDKDFNNEADTPDNFQSRRPNTSFCFLDIRSPGLGDTAMYLCATSRSGTVNIQYFGAGTRLSVL.

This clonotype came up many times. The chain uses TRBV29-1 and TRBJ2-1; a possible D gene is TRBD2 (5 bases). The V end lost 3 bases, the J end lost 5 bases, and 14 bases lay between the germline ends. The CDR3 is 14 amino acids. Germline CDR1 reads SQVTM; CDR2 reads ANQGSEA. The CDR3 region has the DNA TGCAGCGTTGACGCGGGTCCCCTGCACAATGAGCAGTTCTTC. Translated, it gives CSVDAGPLHNEQFF.

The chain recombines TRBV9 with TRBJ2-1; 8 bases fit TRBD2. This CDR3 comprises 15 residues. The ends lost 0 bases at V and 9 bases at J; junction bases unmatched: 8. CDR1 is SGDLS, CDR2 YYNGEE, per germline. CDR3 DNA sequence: TGTGCCAGCAGCGTAGATGTTAGCGGGATAGGTGAGCAGTTCTTC. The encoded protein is CASSVDVSGIGEQFF.

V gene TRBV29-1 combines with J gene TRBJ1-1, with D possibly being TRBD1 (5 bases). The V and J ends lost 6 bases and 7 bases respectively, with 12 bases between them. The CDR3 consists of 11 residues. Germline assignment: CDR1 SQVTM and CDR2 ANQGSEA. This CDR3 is CSVASGREAFF. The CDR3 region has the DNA TGCAGCGTCGCATCGGGGCGTGAAGCTTTCTTT. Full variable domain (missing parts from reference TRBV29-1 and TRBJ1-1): SAVISQKPSRDICQRGTSLTIQCQVDSQVTMMFWYRQQPGQSLTLIATANQGSEATYESGFVIDKFPISRPNLTFSTLTVSNMSPEDSSIYLCSVASGREAFFGQGTRLTVV.

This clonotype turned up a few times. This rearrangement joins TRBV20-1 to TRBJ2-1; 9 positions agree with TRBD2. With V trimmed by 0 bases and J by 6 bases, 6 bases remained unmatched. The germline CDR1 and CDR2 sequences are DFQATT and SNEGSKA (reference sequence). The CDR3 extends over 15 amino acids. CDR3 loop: CSARERSGRGNEQFF. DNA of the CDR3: TGCAGTGCTAGAGAGCGTAGCGGGAGAGGCAATGAGCAGTTCTTC.